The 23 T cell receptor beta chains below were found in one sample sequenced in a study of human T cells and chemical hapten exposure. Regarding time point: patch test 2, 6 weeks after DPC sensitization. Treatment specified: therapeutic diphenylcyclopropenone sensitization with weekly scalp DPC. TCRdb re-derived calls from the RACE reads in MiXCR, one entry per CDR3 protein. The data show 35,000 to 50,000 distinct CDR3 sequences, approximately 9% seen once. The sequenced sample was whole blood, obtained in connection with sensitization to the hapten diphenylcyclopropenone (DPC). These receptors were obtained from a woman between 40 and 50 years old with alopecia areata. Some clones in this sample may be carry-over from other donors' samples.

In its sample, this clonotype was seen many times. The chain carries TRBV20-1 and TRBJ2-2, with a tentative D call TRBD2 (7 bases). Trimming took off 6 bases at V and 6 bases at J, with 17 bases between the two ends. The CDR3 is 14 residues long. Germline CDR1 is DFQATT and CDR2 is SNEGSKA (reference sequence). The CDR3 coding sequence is TGCAGTGCCTCGACGGGGGGCTTCCCCGGGGAGCTGTTTTTT. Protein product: CSASTGGFPGELFF.

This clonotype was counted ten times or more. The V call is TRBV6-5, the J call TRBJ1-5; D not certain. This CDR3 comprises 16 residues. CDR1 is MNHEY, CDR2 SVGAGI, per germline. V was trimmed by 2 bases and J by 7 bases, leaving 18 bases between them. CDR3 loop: CASSYGQPEVGQPQHF. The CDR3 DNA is TGTGCCAGCAGTTACGGCCAACCTGAGGTCGGCCAGCCCCAGCATTTT.

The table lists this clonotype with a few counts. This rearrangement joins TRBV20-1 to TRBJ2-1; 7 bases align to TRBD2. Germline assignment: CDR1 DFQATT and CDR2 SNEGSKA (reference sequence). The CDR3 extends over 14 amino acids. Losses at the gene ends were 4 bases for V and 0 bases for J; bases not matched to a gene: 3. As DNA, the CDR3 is TGCAGTGCTAATCCTAGCGGCTCCTACAATGAGCAGTTCTTC. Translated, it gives CSANPSGSYNEQFF.

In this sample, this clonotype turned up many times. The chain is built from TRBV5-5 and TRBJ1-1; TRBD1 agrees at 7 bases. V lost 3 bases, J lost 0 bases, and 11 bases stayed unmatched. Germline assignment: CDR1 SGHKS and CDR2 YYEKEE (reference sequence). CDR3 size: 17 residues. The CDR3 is CASSWAPQGSLNTEAFF. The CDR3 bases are TGTGCCAGCAGCTGGGCCCCACAGGGGAGCCTGAACACTGAAGCTTTCTTT.

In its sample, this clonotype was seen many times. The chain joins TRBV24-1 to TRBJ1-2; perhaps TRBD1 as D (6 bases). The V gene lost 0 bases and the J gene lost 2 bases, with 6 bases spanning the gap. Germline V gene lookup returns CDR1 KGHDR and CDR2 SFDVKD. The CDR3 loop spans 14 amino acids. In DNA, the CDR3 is TGTGCCACCAGTGATTTGGGACAGAACTATGGCTACACCTTC. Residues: CATSDLGQNYGYTF.

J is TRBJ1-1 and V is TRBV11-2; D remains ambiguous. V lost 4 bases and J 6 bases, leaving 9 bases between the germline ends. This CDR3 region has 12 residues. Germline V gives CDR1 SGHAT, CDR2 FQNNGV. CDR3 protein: CASSYPSPEAFF. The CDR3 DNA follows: TGTGCCAGCAGCTACCCATCCCCTGAAGCTTTCTTT.

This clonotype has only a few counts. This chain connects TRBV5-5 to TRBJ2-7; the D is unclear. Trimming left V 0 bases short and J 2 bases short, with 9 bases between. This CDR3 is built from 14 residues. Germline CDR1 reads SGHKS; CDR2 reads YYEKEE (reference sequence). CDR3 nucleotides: TGTGCCAGCAGCTTGGGGGGTTCTGCCTACGAGCAGTACTTC. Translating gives CASSLGGSAYEQYF.

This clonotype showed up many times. In nucleotides, the CDR3 is TGTGCCAGCGGTGGACAGCAGACCCTGGCAACAGATACGCAGTATTTT. As protein: CASGGQQTLATDTQYF. The chain employs TRBV12-3 or TRBV12-4 and TRBJ2-3, with D possibly being TRBD1 (6 bases). This CDR3 has 16 amino acids. Trimming cost V 8 bases and J 3 bases, with 21 bases left between them.

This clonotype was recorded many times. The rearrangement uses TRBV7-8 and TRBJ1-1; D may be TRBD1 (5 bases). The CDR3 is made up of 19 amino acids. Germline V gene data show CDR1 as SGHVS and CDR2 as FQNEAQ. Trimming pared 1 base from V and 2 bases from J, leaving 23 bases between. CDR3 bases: TGTGCCAGCAGCTTAGGCTGGGACTTTCTGGTAAGAAGAAACACTGAAGCTTTCTTT. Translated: CASSLGWDFLVRRNTEAFF.

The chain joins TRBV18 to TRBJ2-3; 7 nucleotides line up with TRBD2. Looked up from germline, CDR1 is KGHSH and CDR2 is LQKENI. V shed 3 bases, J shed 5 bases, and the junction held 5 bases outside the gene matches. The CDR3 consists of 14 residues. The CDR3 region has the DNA TGTGCCAGCTCACCGTGGGGGGGGGAAGATACGCAGTATTTT. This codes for CASSPWGGEDTQYF.

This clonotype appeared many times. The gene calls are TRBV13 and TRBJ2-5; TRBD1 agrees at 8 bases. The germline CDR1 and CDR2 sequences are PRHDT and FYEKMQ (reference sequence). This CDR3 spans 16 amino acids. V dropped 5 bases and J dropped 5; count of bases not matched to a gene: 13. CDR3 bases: TGTGCCAGCAGCCCGGGACAGGTTTGGACGGGGGAGACCCAGTACTTC. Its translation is CASSPGQVWTGETQYF.

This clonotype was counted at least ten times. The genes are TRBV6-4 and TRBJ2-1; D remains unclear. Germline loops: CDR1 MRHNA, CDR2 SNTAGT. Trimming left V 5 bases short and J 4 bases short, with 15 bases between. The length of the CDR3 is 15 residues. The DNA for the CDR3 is TGTGCCAGCAGTTTGGACGCACTCGGGTACAATGAGCAGTTCTTC. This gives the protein CASSLDALGYNEQFF.

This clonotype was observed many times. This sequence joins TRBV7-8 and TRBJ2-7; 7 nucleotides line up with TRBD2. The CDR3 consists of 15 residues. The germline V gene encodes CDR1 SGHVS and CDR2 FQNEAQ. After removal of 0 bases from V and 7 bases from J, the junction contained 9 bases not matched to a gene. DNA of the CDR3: TGTGCCAGCAGCTTAGCGATGGGGGGGATGAAAGAGCAGTACTTC. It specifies CASSLAMGGMKEQYF.

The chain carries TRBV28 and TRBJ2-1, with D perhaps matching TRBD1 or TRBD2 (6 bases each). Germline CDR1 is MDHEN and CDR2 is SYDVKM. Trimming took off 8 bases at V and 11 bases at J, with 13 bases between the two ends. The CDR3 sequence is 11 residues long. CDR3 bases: TGTGCCAGCGGGACGGGGGCCAAGCAGTTCTTC. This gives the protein CASGTGAKQFF. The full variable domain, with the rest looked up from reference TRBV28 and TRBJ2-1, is DVKVTQSSRYLVKRTGEKVFLECVQDMDHENMFWYRQDPGLGLRLIYFSYDVKMKEKGDIPEGYSVSREKKERFSLILESASTNQTSMYLCASGTGAKQFFGPGTRLTVL.

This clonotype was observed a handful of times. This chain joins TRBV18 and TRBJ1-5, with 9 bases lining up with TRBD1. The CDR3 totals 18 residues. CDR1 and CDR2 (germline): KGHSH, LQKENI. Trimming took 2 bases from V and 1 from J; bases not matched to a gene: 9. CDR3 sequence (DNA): TGTGCCAGCTCACCAGTGGGACCGGGACAGGGCAGCAATCAGCCCCAGCATTTT. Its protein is CASSPVGPGQGSNQPQHF.

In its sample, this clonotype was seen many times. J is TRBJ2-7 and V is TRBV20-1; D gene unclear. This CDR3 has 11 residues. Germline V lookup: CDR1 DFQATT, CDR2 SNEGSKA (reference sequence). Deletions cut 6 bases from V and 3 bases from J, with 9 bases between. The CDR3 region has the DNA TGCAGTGCCCGACTGGACTACGAGCAGTACTTC. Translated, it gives CSARLDYEQYF.

The CDR3 bases are TGTGCCAGCAGCCCCCTTAGGGGGGTAGACACTGAAGCTTTCTTT. Its protein product is CASSPLRGVDTEAFF. The chain combines TRBV6-2 or TRBV6-3 with TRBJ1-1, with D perhaps matching TRBD1 (6 bases). CDR1 is MNHEY, CDR2 SVGEGT, per germline. Trimming shortened V by 6 bases and J by 3 bases, and 17 bases separated the two germline ends. This CDR3 spans 15 amino acids.

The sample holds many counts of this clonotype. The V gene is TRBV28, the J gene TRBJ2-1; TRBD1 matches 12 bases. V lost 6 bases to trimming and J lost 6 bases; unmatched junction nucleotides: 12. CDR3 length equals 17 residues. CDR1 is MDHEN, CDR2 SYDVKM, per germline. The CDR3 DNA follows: TGTGCCAGCAGCCCCGCTCTAGGGGACAGGGGGCGCAATGAGCAGTTCTTC. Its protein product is CASSPALGDRGRNEQFF.

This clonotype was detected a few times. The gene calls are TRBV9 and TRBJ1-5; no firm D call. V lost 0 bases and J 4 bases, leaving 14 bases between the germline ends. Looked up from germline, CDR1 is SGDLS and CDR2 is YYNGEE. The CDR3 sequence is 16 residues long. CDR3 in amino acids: CASSVDAFQENQPQHF. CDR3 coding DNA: TGTGCCAGCAGCGTAGATGCTTTCCAGGAAAATCAGCCCCAGCATTTT.

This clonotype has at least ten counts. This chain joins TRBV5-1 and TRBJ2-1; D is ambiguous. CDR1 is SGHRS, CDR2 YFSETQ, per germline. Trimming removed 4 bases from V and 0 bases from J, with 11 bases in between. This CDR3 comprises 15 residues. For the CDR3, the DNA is TGCGCCAGCAGCCTCACACGAGACTCCTACAATGAGCAGTTCTTC. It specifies CASSLTRDSYNEQFF.

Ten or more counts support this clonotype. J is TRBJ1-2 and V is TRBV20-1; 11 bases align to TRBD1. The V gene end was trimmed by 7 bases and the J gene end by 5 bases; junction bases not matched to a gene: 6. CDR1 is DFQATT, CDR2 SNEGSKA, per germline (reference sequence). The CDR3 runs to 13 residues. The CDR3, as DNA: TGCAGTGTCCGGACAGGGGGCCAGTATGGCTACACCTTC. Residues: CSVRTGGQYGYTF.

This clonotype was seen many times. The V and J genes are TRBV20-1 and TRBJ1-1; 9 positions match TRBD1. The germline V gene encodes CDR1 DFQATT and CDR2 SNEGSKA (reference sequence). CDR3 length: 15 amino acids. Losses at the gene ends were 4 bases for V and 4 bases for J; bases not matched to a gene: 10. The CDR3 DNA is TGCAGTGCTAAGGGGCAACCGGGACAGGGCACTGAAGCTTTCTTT. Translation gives CSAKGQPGQGTEAFF.

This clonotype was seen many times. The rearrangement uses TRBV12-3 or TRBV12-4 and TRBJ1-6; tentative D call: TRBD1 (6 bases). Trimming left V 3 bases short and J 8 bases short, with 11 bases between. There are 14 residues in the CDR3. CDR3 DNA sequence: TGTGCCAGCAGTTTCAGGGGCTTGCATTCACCCCTCCACTTT. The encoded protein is CASSFRGLHSPLHF.